What follows are 24 T cell receptor beta chains derived from one specimen sequenced in a study of cytomegalovirus exposure and HLA in healthy donors. PCR involved 60 Vbeta and 13 Jbeta primers. Sequencing was performed with immunoSEQ multiplex PCR; in TCRdb, only in-frame clones are kept and a portion is missing. The top ten hold about 1.4% of the sample, which has under 200,000 clones, about three quarters seen once. The sequenced sample was PBMCs. These receptors were obtained from a woman aged 25 to 45 in good health and CMV-seronegative.

V and J are TRBV5-1 and TRBJ2-7; D gene ambiguous. CDR1 SGHRS and CDR2 YFSETQ come from the germline V gene. The CDR3 has 11 residues. V was trimmed by 3 bases and J by 2 bases, leaving 3 bases between them. The CDR3 DNA reads TGCGCCAGCAGCTCTCCCTACGAGCAGTACTTC. It translates to CASSSPYEQYF.

The chain recombines TRBV4-1 with TRBJ2-3; 7 nucleotides match TRBD2. Unmatched junction bases numbered 7, after V lost 0 bases and J lost 7 bases. This CDR3 contains 15 residues. CDR1 MGHRA and CDR2 YSYEKL come from the germline V gene. Written as DNA, the CDR3 is TGCGCCAGCAGCCAAGAGATGGGGGGAGGGAATACGCAGTATTTT. As protein: CASSQEMGGGNTQYF.

This clone was observed a single time. V is TRBV6-1 and J is TRBJ2-7; no reliable D call. Germline-derived CDR1 and CDR2 are MNHNS and SASEGT. This CDR3 comprises 15 residues. V was cut by 1 base and J by 2 bases, with 12 bases left in between. The CDR3 protein is CASSEGQIIPYEQYF. The CDR3 nucleotides are TGTGCCAGCAGTGAAGGGCAAATTATTCCCTACGAGCAGTACTTC.

In its sample, this clone was seen a few times. The rearrangement uses TRBV6-6 and TRBJ1-6, with 9 bases lining up with TRBD1. The germline V gene has CDR1 MNHNY and CDR2 SVGAGI (reference sequence). This CDR3 has 14 residues. V was clipped by 6 bases and J by 8 bases; unmatched bases: 5. CDR3 in amino acids: CASRRDREYSPLHF. DNA for the CDR3: TGTGCCAGCAGGCGGGACAGGGAATATTCACCCCTCCACTTT.

The chain carries TRBV27 and TRBJ1-2; 9 positions agree with TRBD1. The V gene end was trimmed by 5 bases and the J gene end by 3 bases; junction bases not matched to a gene: 4. Germline V CDR1 and CDR2: MNHEY, SMNVEV (reference sequence). The CDR3 covers 14 residues. Here the CDR3 DNA reads TGTGCCAGCAGTACAGGGGGCCGGGACTATGGCTACACCTTC. As protein: CASSTGGRDYGYTF.

The rearrangement uses TRBV5-1 and TRBJ2-5; D is undetermined. This CDR3 is built from 14 residues. V gave up 6 bases and J gave up 1 base, with 13 bases separating them. Germline V lookup: CDR1 SGHRS, CDR2 YFSETQ. The CDR3 DNA reads TGCGCCAGCACCAGAAACATCCCCCAAGAGACCCAGTACTTC. Its translation: CASTRNIPQETQYF.

This clone was counted only a few times. The chain uses TRBV14 and TRBJ1-2; 7 bases align to TRBD1. CDR1 and CDR2 (germline): SGHDN, FVKESK. The V gene end was trimmed by 4 bases and the J gene end by 7 bases; junction bases not matched to a gene: 9. The CDR3 runs to 14 residues. The CDR3 DNA sequence: TGTGCCAGCAGCCGAACAGGGACAGACGTTGGCTACACCTTC. This codes for CASSRTGTDVGYTF.

This clone appeared a few times. The gene calls are TRBV25-1 and TRBJ1-2; a possible D gene is TRBD1 (6 bases). V was shortened by 6 bases and J by 5 bases, with 22 bases between the two germline ends. Germline assignment: CDR1 MGHDK and CDR2 SYGVNS. The CDR3 sequence is 16 residues long. The CDR3: CASRGPSGEFWYGYTF. Here the CDR3 DNA reads TGTGCCAGCAGGGGACCCTCAGGGGAATTCTGGTATGGCTACACCTTC.

J is TRBJ1-2 and V is TRBV5-1; 9 nucleotides match TRBD1. Germline CDR1 is SGHRS and CDR2 is YFSETQ. The length of the CDR3 is 14 residues. V lost 0 bases and J lost 4; bases outside the gene matches: 1. CDR3 sequence (DNA): TGCGCCAGCAGCTTGGGACAGGGGGGCTATGGCTACACCTTC. Its protein product is CASSLGQGGYGYTF.

This rearrangement joins TRBV28 to TRBJ1-5; TRBD1 might be the D (6 bases). Trimming took 5 bases from V and 7 from J, leaving 15 bases between them. CDR3 length: 14 amino acids. Germline CDR1 and CDR2: MDHEN and SYDVKM. CDR3 protein: CASSVHRAVQPQHF. For the CDR3, the DNA is TGTGCCAGCAGTGTTCACAGGGCGGTCCAGCCCCAGCATTTT.

The chain recombines TRBV2 with TRBJ2-7, with D uncertain. The CDR3 is 12 amino acids. The germline CDR1 and CDR2 sequences are SNHLY and FYNNEI. Trimming pared 6 bases from V and 0 bases from J, leaving 6 bases between. CDR3 region: CASSLSSYEQYF. The CDR3 coding sequence is TGTGCCAGCAGCCTTAGCTCCTACGAGCAGTACTTC. The whole variable domain, remainder taken from reference TRBV2 and TRBJ2-7, is EPEVTQTPSHQVTQMGQEVILRCVPISNHLYFYWYRQILGQKVEFLVSFYNNEISEKSEIFDDQFSVERPDGSNFTLKIRSTKLEDSAMYFCASSLSSYEQYFGPGTRLTVT.

V is TRBV7-3 and J is TRBJ2-6, with D maybe TRBD2 (6 bases). CDR1 SGHTA and CDR2 FQGTGA come from the germline V gene. Deletions cut 0 bases from V and 0 bases from J, with 12 bases between. This CDR3 is 18 amino acids long. The CDR3 DNA is TGTGCCAGCAGCTTAACTGCGGGACGCTCCTCTGGGGCCAACGTCCTGACTTTC. As protein: CASSLTAGRSSGANVLTF.

This clone was recorded only once. The chain links TRBV27 to TRBJ2-1; D may be TRBD1 (5 bases). The CDR3 spans 15 residues. The ends were cut back, 7 bases at V and 5 bases at J, with 18 bases in the middle. Per germline, CDR1 MNHEY and CDR2 SMNVEV (reference sequence). CDR3 protein: CASKGFGQGNNEQFF. For the CDR3, the DNA is TGTGCCAGCAAAGGGTTTGGTCAGGGCAACAATGAGCAGTTCTTC.

A single count supports this clone. As DNA, the CDR3 is TGCGCCAGCAGACCAGAGGGCTCCACCCCCTACAATGAGCAGTTCTTC. Amino acid sequence: CASRPEGSTPYNEQFF. This rearrangement joins TRBV5-1 to TRBJ2-1; D is possibly TRBD2 (5 bases). V shed 5 bases and J shed 2 bases, with 17 bases lying between them. The CDR3 sequence is 16 residues long. From germline, CDR1 is SGHRS and CDR2 YFSETQ.

The chain uses TRBV7-3 and TRBJ2-1; 7 bases are a match to TRBD2. V shed 2 bases and J 2 bases; nucleotides not matched to a gene: 3. The CDR3 loop spans 15 amino acids. The V gene's germline CDR1 is SGHTA and CDR2 FQGTGA. The CDR3 coding sequence is TGTGCCAGCAGCTTATGGCGGGGGACCTACAATGAGCAGTTCTTC. Translation gives CASSLWRGTYNEQFF.

The chain couples TRBV6-1 to TRBJ2-7; possibly TRBD1 for D (6 bases). The germline V gene encodes CDR1 MNHNS and CDR2 SASEGT. V shed 5 bases and J shed 0 bases, with 11 bases lying between them. The CDR3 spans 14 residues. CDR3 coding DNA: TGTGCCAGCAGTTCCCCGGGACACTCCTACGAGCAGTACTTC. Its translation is CASSSPGHSYEQYF.

The chain combines TRBV5-8 with TRBJ2-7; possible D gene TRBD1, 6 bases. Trimming removed 9 bases at V and 3 bases at J, with 19 bases between. Germline V gene data show CDR1 as SGHTS and CDR2 as YDEGEE. The CDR3 length is 14 residues. The CDR3: CATQTGHGLYEQYF. The DNA of the CDR3 is TGTGCCACCCAGACGGGACACGGGCTCTACGAGCAGTACTTC.

This clone appeared a few times. The chain couples TRBV18 to TRBJ2-7; 9 nucleotides match TRBD2. The trim removed 3 bases at V and 3 bases at J, leaving 9 bases unmatched. The CDR3 extends over 16 amino acids. Germline CDR1 KGHSH, CDR2 LQKENI. The CDR3 DNA is TGTGCCAGCTCACCGCGTGCAAGCGGGGGGTACTACGAGCAGTACTTC. Its protein is CASSPRASGGYYEQYF.

This clone was found a few times. The V call is TRBV2, the J call TRBJ1-5, with D possibly being TRBD1 (5 bases). Trimming pared 3 bases from V and 6 bases from J, leaving 12 bases between. The CDR3 length is 14 residues. Germline CDR1 is SNHLY and CDR2 is FYNNEI. CDR3 loop: CASSENGRGQPQHF. CDR3 sequence (DNA): TGTGCCAGCAGTGAGAATGGGAGGGGTCAGCCCCAGCATTTT.

J is TRBJ2-7 and V is TRBV29-1; TRBD1 matches at 9 bases. V lost 6 bases to trimming and J lost 1 base; unmatched junction nucleotides: 4. The CDR3 is made up of 13 amino acids. CDR1 and CDR2 (germline): SQVTM, ANQGSEA. CDR3: CSVLTGGSYEQYF. In DNA form, the CDR3 reads TGCAGCGTCCTGACAGGGGGGTCCTACGAGCAGTACTTC.

The chain combines TRBV4-2 with TRBJ2-2; weak D call: TRBD1 (5 bases). The CDR3 runs to 15 residues. Trimming removed 0 bases from V and 1 base from J, with 6 bases in between. Germline V gene lookup returns CDR1 LGHNA and CDR2 YNFKEQ. The chain's CDR3 is CASSQDQGNTGELFF. The CDR3, as DNA: TGTGCCAGCAGCCAAGATCAGGGGAACACCGGGGAGCTGTTTTTT.

The rearrangement joins TRBV19 to TRBJ1-5, with unresolved D. The CDR3 covers 13 residues. Germline loops: CDR1 LNHDA, CDR2 SQIVND (reference sequence). Trimming left V 2 bases short and J 1 base short, with 3 bases between. CDR3 coding DNA: TGTGCCAGTAGTATACAGAGCAATCAGCCCCAGCATTTT. It yields the protein CASSIQSNQPQHF.

This sequence joins TRBV6-6 and TRBJ2-7; the D gene is possibly TRBD1 (6 bases). With 2 bases removed from V and 6 bases from J, the gap between germline ends came to 20 bases. CDR1 and CDR2 from the germline V gene are MNHNY and SVGAGI (reference sequence). The CDR3 extends over 16 amino acids. CDR3 sequence (DNA): TGTGCCAGCAGTTACACAGGGTCAACCCGGAAGGGCGAGCAGTACTTC. Residues: CASSYTGSTRKGEQYF.

V gene TRBV7-8 combines with J gene TRBJ1-1; D is possibly TRBD1 (5 bases). Trimming took off 4 bases at V and 0 bases at J, with 9 bases between the two ends. The CDR3 is 14 residues long. Per germline, CDR1 SGHVS and CDR2 FQNEAQ. CDR3 residues: CASSSQGMNTEAFF. The CDR3 nucleotides read TGTGCCAGCAGCTCGCAGGGAATGAACACTGAAGCTTTCTTT.